The 5 T cell receptor beta chains reported below all come from one sample, sequenced in a study of CD8 T cells in ankylosing spondylitis. Notes on the study in general: Seemingly characteristic of ankylosing spondylitis blood was a TCR beta motif consisting of fewer than 10 highly homologous variants.

One entry per CDR3 protein, called by TCRdb with MiXCR from the 5' RACE reads. The table records roughly 700,000 distinct CDR3 sequences, 15% to 20% of them present only once. No antigen is known for these receptors. Sequencing was performed on blood, either unsorted or a sorted T cell fraction (not recorded which). The receptor source for this set is a male donor with ankylosing spondylitis.

This chain joins TRBV12-3 or TRBV12-4 and TRBJ2-3; no clear D. The CDR3 has 15 amino acids. V was clipped by 7 bases and J by 0 bases, with 14 bases between them. The CDR3 DNA sequence: TGTGCCAGCAAGTTGGCGGATTCTAGCACAGATACGCAGTATTTT. This encodes CASKLADSSTDTQYF.

V and J are TRBV7-8 and TRBJ2-5; 11 bases are shared with TRBD1. There are 15 residues in the CDR3. V shed 5 bases and J 5 bases; nucleotides not matched to a gene: 7. Germline V gene lookup returns CDR1 SGHVS and CDR2 FQNEAQ. CDR3 coding DNA: TGTGCCAGCAGCATGGGGACAGGGGGAAGGGAGACCCAGTACTTC. Translating gives CASSMGTGGRETQYF.

This clonotype has just a few counts. This sequence joins TRBV29-1 and TRBJ2-1; 8 nucleotides align to TRBD2. The length of the CDR3 is 15 residues. The germline gives CDR1 SQVTM, CDR2 ANQGSEA. The junction had 10 bases not matched to a gene; V was cut back by 3 bases and J by 6 bases. CDR3 nucleotide sequence: TGCAGCGTTGACCTCCGGGGGGGCCCCCCCAATGAGCAGTTCTTC. It translates to CSVDLRGGPPNEQFF.

The gene calls are TRBV3-1 and TRBJ1-5; the D is unclear. Between the trimmed V and J ends, which lost 0 bases and 6 bases, there was a span of 12 bases. Per germline, CDR1 LGHDT and CDR2 YNNKEL (reference sequence). The CDR3 consists of 15 residues. The CDR3: CASSQDLTLSQPQHF. The CDR3 DNA reads TGTGCCAGCAGCCAAGATTTGACTCTGAGTCAGCCCCAGCATTTT.

The chain has TRBV6-1 and TRBJ2-1; 8 bases match TRBD1. This CDR3 contains 15 residues. Germline-derived CDR1 and CDR2 are MNHNS and SASEGT. V lost 5 bases and J lost 2; bases outside the gene matches: 5. CDR3 sequence (DNA): TGTGCCAGCAGTCGAACAGGGGGGACCTACAATGAGCAGTTCTTC. Translation: CASSRTGGTYNEQFF.